The 7 T cell receptor beta chains in this list originate from one sample, sequenced in a study of cytomegalovirus exposure and HLA in healthy donors. The PCR made use of 60 Vbeta and 13 Jbeta primers. Data came from immunoSEQ multiplex PCR; TCRdb stores just in-frame clones and leaves some out. The sample consists of 200,000 or so clones, around four fifths of them appearing once. Sequencing used PBMCs. These receptors were collected from a woman aged 50 to 65 in good health and CMV-seropositive.

This clone was recorded only once. The chain's CDR3 is CASSVVGGGTDTQYF. The DNA of the CDR3 is TGTGCCAGCAGCGTAGTCGGCGGGGGCACAGATACGCAGTATTTT. This rearrangement joins TRBV9 to TRBJ2-3; D possibly corresponds to TRBD2 (6 bases). The V end was cut by 0 bases, the J end by 1 base, with 9 bases between. The V gene's germline CDR1 is SGDLS and CDR2 YYNGEE. The CDR3 is 15 amino acids.

The CDR3, as DNA: TGTGCCAGCAGCCCTTCCAGAGGGGGAGCCTACGAGCAGTACTTC. This translates into CASSPSRGGAYEQYF. V and J are TRBV2 and TRBJ2-7, with TRBD1 as a possible D gene (6 bases). Germline CDR1 SNHLY, CDR2 FYNNEI. V was shortened by 6 bases and J by 2 bases, with 17 bases between the two germline ends. The CDR3 has 15 residues.

This rearrangement joins TRBV10-3 to TRBJ2-7, with 11 bases aligning to TRBD2. V gave up 3 bases and J gave up 6 bases; unmatched junction bases: 10. This CDR3 is built from 16 residues. The germline V gene has CDR1 ENHRY and CDR2 SYGVKD. The CDR3 loop reads CAISDYTSGGGGEQYF. The DNA of the CDR3 is TGTGCCATCAGTGATTACACTAGCGGGGGCGGCGGCGAGCAGTACTTC.

As regards this clone: The junction and the germline gene differ at one end; a read error may be behind it. The chain uses TRBV2 and TRBJ1-2; TRBD1 might be the D (6 bases). This CDR3 is built from 16 residues. Germline V gene lookup returns CDR1 SNHLY and CDR2 FYNNEI. The CDR3 DNA follows: TGTGCCAGCAGTGATCAAGACAGGAGGAAGAACTATGGCCACACCTTC. It specifies CASSDQDRRKNYGHTF.

This rearrangement joins TRBV9 to TRBJ2-7; 7 nucleotides agree with TRBD2. The CDR3 extends over 14 amino acids. The trim removed 3 bases at V and 4 bases at J, leaving 7 bases unmatched. Per the germline V gene, CDR1 is SGDLS and CDR2 is YYNGEE. Here the CDR3 DNA reads TGTGCCAGCAGCGCCGGGGGGAGTGGATACGAGCAGTACTTC. This sequence encodes CASSAGGSGYEQYF.

The chain recombines TRBV15 with TRBJ2-7; tentative D call: TRBD2 (6 bases). V lost 0 bases, J lost 4 bases, and 10 bases lay in between. Germline lookup yields CDR1 LNHNV and CDR2 YYDKDF (reference sequence). The CDR3 consists of 14 residues. The CDR3 bases are TGTGCCACCAGCAGAGATTGGGGGGATTACGAGCAGTACTTC. This encodes CATSRDWGDYEQYF.

This chain links TRBV7-2 with TRBJ1-5, with D perhaps matching TRBD1 (6 bases). This CDR3 has 16 residues. Trimming stripped 1 base from V and 2 bases from J, with 12 bases between. Germline values: CDR1 SGHTA, CDR2 FQGNSA. The CDR3 DNA is TGTGCCAGCAGCTTAGTCAGGGGTATTCGCAATCAGCCCCAGCATTTT. Translated, it gives CASSLVRGIRNQPQHF.